This TCR beta chain was profiled in a study of beta chain features in type 1 diabetes. Study-wide results and limits: There was a possibility that cDNA sequencing over-represented cells with high TCR expression.

In its sample, this clone was seen a few times. Its antigen remains unidentified. Expressed TCRB transcripts were sequenced because the isolated RNA had all been reverse transcribed beforehand. Clones were read by immunoSEQ multiplex PCR, and TCRdb kept only the in-frame ones, dropping some. This sample yields some 150,000 clones, of which around 9.3% are seen a single time; under 1.5% belongs to the top ten. Sequencing was performed on naive CD4+ T cells from blood. The TCR comes from a man between 18 and 35 years old in good health.

In DNA, the CDR3 is TGTGCCAGCAGCTTAAGAGCGGGGGGCCGAGAGACCCAGTACTTC. This codes for CASSLRAGGRETQYF. V is TRBV5-6 and J is TRBJ2-5; 9 bases map to TRBD2. Germline lookup yields CDR1 SGHDT and CDR2 YYEEEE. Trimming removed 2 bases from V and 4 bases from J; junction bases left unmatched: 6. The CDR3 spans 15 residues.